These 12 T cell receptor beta chains came from one sample sequenced in a study of T cell clonality in common variable immunodeficiency. Sequencing was performed with immunoSEQ multiplex PCR; in TCRdb, only in-frame clones are kept and a portion is missing. Recorded here are about 42,000 clones, none singletons. The specimen was peripheral blood mononuclear cells. The receptors originated from a person aged 18-70 years in good health.

In this sample, this clone turned up many times. The DNA ends 3 residues before the CDR3 does, and the rest of the CDR3 is filled in from the germline J gene. V gene TRBV20-1 combines with J gene TRBJ1-5, with D unresolved. The V gene's germline CDR1 is DFQATT and CDR2 SNEGSKA (reference sequence). This CDR3 spans 16 amino acids. Trimming took 3 bases from V and 2 from J, leaving 17 bases between them. CDR3: CSARNPSGPGNQPQHF. Incomplete CDR3 DNA: TGCAGTGCTAGGAACCCCTCGGGTCCTGGCAATCAGCCC.

This clone appeared many times. Read coverage stops 3 residues before the CDR3 terminus; the germline J gene supplies the remainder. This rearrangement joins TRBV7-9 to TRBJ2-7; TRBD1 matches at 12 bases. J gave up 6 bases and V 1 base, and 4 bases lay outside the gene matches. CDR3 size: 15 residues. CDR1 and CDR2 (germline): SEHNR, FQNEAQ (reference sequence). Incomplete CDR3 DNA: TGTGCCAGCAGCTTAGTTGGGACAGGGGGCCGCGAG. Translating gives CASSLVGTGGRE. The whole CDR3 protein reads CASSLVGTGGREQYF.

This clone appeared many times. The read comes to an end 3 residues before the CDR3 does, leaving the germline J gene to fill in the end. The chain has TRBV23-1 and TRBJ2-2; 8 bases map to TRBD2. TRBV23-1 is placed among ORFs of uncertain function. Trimming took 0 bases from V and 3 from J; bases not matched to a gene: 15. The CDR3 covers 20 residues. The DNA read from the CDR3 is TGCGCCAGCAGTCAATCGACAAATAGCGGGAAATGTCAGGACACCGGGGAG. Translation: CASSQSTNSGKCQDTGE. The full-length CDR3 reads as CASSQSTNSGKCQDTGELFF.

This clone turned up a few times. CDR3 bases read: TGTGCCAGCAGCTTATCCGTGGGCGATGGG. Translation gives CASSLSVGDG. The whole CDR3 protein reads CASSLSVGDGAFF. The chain links TRBV7-6 to TRBJ1-1; no firm D call. Read sequence stops 3 residues before the CDR3 end, and the germline J gene provides the missing end. This CDR3 comprises 13 residues. The germline V gene encodes CDR1 SGHVS and CDR2 FNYEAQ.

This clone was found many times. The read falls 3 residues short of the CDR3 end, and the missing part is taken from the germline J gene. The chain is built from TRBV10-3 and TRBJ2-3; 7 bases agree with TRBD2. The CDR3 is 15 residues long. The J segment lost 6 bases and the V segment lost 4 bases, leaving 10 bases of the junction unmatched. Germline CDR1 reads ENHRY; CDR2 reads SYGVKD. CDR3 protein: CAISVSGSPRDTQYF. The CDR3 bases that were read are TGTGCCATCAGTGTTAGCGGGTCGCCCCGTGATACG.

This clone was detected many times. CDR3 DNA, as far as it was read: TGCAGTGCTATGAGACTAGCGACTAGCACAGATACG. Protein: CSAMRLATSTDT. The CDR3 in full is CSAMRLATSTDTQYF. The chain uses TRBV20-1 and TRBJ2-3; 8 bases match TRBD2. The sequence runs out 3 residues before the end of the CDR3; the remainder is reconstructed from the germline J gene. The germline gives CDR1 DFQATT, CDR2 SNEGSKA (reference sequence). V shed 4 bases, J shed 0 bases, and the junction held 6 bases outside the gene matches. CDR3 length: 15 amino acids.

This clone has a count of ten or more. With the read ending 3 residues before the CDR3 end, the germline J gene is used to fill in that end. The V and J genes are TRBV6-4 and TRBJ2-2; maybe TRBD2 (5 bases). Germline V gene sequence: CDR1 MRHNA, CDR2 SNTAGT. The CDR3 covers 13 residues. With 2 bases removed from V and 5 bases from J, the gap between germline ends came to 6 bases. The part of the CDR3 DNA that was read is TGTGCCAGCAGTGACCGGGGTACCGGGGAG. Its translation: CASSDRGTGE. The full CDR3 sequence reads CASSDRGTGELFF.

This clone occurred many times. The CDR3 end is not reached by the read, which stops 3 residues before it; the germline J gene fills it in. This chain connects TRBV2 to TRBJ2-7; D is perhaps TRBD1 (5 bases). Trimming removed 8 bases at V and 0 bases at J, with 11 bases between. The CDR3 spans 13 residues. Germline CDR1 and CDR2: SNHLY and FYNNEI. CDR3 sequence: CASGAVVSYEQYF. CDR3 bases read: TGTGCCAGCGGGGCAGTCGTCTCCTACGAG. Together with reference TRBV2 and TRBJ2-7, the CDR3 gives the full variable domain: EPEVTQTPSHQVTQMGQEVILRCVPISNHLYFYWYRQILGQKVEFLVSFYNNEISEKSEIFDDQFSVERPDGSNFTLKIRSTKLEDSAMYFCASGAVVSYEQYFGPGTRLTVT.

This clone was seen many times. Sequencing ends 3 residues short of the CDR3 end; the germline J gene provides the rest. The chain combines TRBV5-5 with TRBJ2-1; TRBD2 is a possible D gene (5 bases). The V and J ends lost 4 bases and 7 bases respectively, with 15 bases between them. The CDR3 is made up of 14 amino acids. The germline V gene has CDR1 SGHKS and CDR2 YYEKEE (reference sequence). CDR3 sequence: CASSPRLGGNEQFF. The sequenced CDR3 bases are TGTGCCAGCAGCCCAAGGTTAGGCGGGAATGAG. Full variable domain (remainder filled in from reference TRBV5-5 and TRBJ2-1): DAGVTQSPTHLIKTRGQQVTLRCSPISGHKSVSWYQQVLGQGPQFIFQYYEKEERGRGNFPDRFSARQFPNYSSELNVNALLLGDSALYLCASSPRLGGNEQFFGPGTRLTVL.

This clone was found many times. The CDR3 end falls 3 residues outside the read, so it is completed with the germline J gene. The chain joins TRBV5-1 to TRBJ2-7, with D tentatively TRBD2 (6 bases). Germline V gives CDR1 SGHRS, CDR2 YFSETQ. V gave up 7 bases and J gave up 3 bases, with 17 bases separating them. This CDR3 has 14 amino acids. The sequenced CDR3 bases are TGCGCCAGCCGGTACCAGGGAGCGGGCTACGAG. It yields the protein CASRYQGAGYE. The CDR3 in its entirety is CASRYQGAGYEQYF.

There are many counts of this clone. The CDR3 end falls 3 residues outside the read, so it is completed with the germline J gene. The J gene is TRBJ1-2, the V gene TRBV28, with D perhaps TRBD1 (6 bases). The CDR3 is 14 residues long. V gave up 7 bases and J gave up 2 bases, with 14 bases separating them. Per the germline V gene, CDR1 is MDHEN and CDR2 is SYDVKM. The CDR3 spells CASTWGDRNYGYTF. The CDR3 DNA, read in part, is TGTGCCAGCACTTGGGGAGACAGGAACTATGGC.

There are many counts of this clone. Read sequence stops 3 residues before the CDR3 end, and the germline J gene provides the missing end. The chain couples TRBV12-3 or TRBV12-4 to TRBJ2-7; possible D gene TRBD1, 8 bases. The V end lost 4 bases, the J end lost 6 bases, and 22 bases lay between the germline ends. This CDR3 is built from 16 residues. CDR3 loop: CASSSILPGGGGEQYF. The DNA read from the CDR3 is TGTGCCAGCAGTTCAATATTACCAGGGGGCGGGGGCGAG.